This T cell receptor (beta chain) was sequenced during a study of blood T cell repertoires in COVID-19. Looking at the study overall: T cells, B-cell-depleted T cells, or PBMCs supplied cDNA or gDNA.

Germline V gene data show CDR1 as LNHDA and CDR2 as SQIVND (reference sequence). The CDR3 has 15 residues. The ends lost 5 bases at V and 5 bases at J; junction bases unmatched: 11. Method: immunoSEQ multiplex PCR; TCRdb's copy keeps in-frame clones and lacks some. The sample includes about 220,000 clones, roughly four fifths of them seen just once. The TCR comes from an older woman with acute or convalescent COVID-19. V is TRBV19 and J is TRBJ2-5; 7 bases map to TRBD2. The specimen was peripheral blood. CDR3 in amino acids: CASSSAAGRGETQYF. CDR3 nucleotide sequence: TGTGCCAGTAGTTCTGCGGCGGGGCGGGGGGAGACCCAGTACTTC.